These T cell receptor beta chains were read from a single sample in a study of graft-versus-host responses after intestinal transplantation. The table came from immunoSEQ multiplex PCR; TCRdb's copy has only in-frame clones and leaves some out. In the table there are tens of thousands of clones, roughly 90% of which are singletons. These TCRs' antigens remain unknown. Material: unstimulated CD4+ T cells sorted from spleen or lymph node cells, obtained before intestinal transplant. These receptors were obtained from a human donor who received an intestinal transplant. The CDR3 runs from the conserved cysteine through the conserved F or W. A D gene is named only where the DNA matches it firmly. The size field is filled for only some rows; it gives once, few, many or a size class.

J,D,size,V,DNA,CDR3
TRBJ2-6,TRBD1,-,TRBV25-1,TGTGCCAGCAGTCCAGGGGGCTCTGGGGCCAACGTCCTGACTTTC,CASSPGGSGANVLTF
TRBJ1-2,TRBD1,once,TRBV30,TGTGCCTGGAGGCGACAGGGGGTTGATACCTTC,CAWRRQGVDTF
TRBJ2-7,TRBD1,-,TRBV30,TGTGCCTGGAGGGGACAGGGTCCTTACGAGCAGTACTTC,CAWRGQGPYEQYF
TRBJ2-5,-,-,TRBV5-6,TGTGCCAGCAGCTCTCAACAGGAATGGGCTCAAGAGACCCAGTACTTC,CASSSQQEWAQETQYF
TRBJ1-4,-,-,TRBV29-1,TGCAGCGTTGAAGGTCGGGAGGATGAAAAACTGTTTTTT,CSVEGREDEKLFF
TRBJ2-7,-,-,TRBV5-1,TGCGCCAGCAGCTCGGGTTTCTACGAGCAGTACTTC,CASSSGFYEQYF
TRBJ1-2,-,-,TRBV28,TGTGCCAGCAGCCTACTAGGTGCATCTAACTATGGCTACACCTTC,CASSLLGASNYGYTF
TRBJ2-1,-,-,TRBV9,TGTGCCAGCAGCGTAGATCCGGGGTCCGACAATGAGCAGTTCTTC,CASSVDPGSDNEQFF
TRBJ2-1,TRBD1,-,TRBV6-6,TGTGCCAGCAGTTACCCAGGACAGGTCAATGAGCAGTTCTTC,CASSYPGQVNEQFF
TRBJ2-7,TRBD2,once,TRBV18,TGTGCCAGCTCACCACAGGCGGGACTAGCGGGTAGAGCCTACGAGCAGTACTTC,CASSPQAGLAGRAYEQYF
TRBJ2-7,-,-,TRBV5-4,TGTGCCAGCAGCTTGCCGGGCCTCAACTACGAGCAGTACTTC,CASSLPGLNYEQYF
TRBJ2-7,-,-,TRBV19,TGTGCCAGTAGTATCAGGGCAGGGGAGGGCTACGAGCAGTACTTC,CASSIRAGEGYEQYF
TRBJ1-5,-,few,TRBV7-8,TGTGCCAGCAGCTTAGTCCCGTGGGGTACGACGAATCAGCCCCAGCATTTT,CASSLVPWGTTNQPQHF
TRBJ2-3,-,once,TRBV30,TGTGCCTGGAGTGGGGGTAAGGGAGATACGCAGTATTTT,CAWSGGKGDTQYF
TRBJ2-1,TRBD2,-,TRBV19,TGTGCCAGTAGTCCCGGGACTAGCATCTACAATGAGCAGTTCTTC,CASSPGTSIYNEQFF
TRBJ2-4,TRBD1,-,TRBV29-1,TGCAGCGCCGACAGGGGCGGAAACATTCAGTACTTC,CSADRGGNIQYF
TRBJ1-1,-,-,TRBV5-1,TGCGCCAGCAGCTTGGGAGGGAACACTGAAGCTTTCTTT,CASSLGGNTEAFF
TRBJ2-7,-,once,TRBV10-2,TGCGCCAGCAGTGAAAGTCCTTACGAGCAGTACTTC,CASSESPYEQYF
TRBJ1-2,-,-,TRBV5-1,TGCGCCAGCAGCACACTCGTCGGGGCCGGCTACACCTTC,CASSTLVGAGYTF
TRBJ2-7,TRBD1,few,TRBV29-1,TGCAGCGCTGCCGGCGGACTCGGACAGGGGGCCTACGAGCAGTACTTC,CSAAGGLGQGAYEQYF
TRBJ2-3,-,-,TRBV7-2,TGTGCCAGCAGCTTTTCAAGTCCGAGCACAGATACGCAGTATTTT,CASSFSSPSTDTQYF
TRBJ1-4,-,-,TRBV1,TGCACCAGCAGCCAAGATTTGGGAGGGGTGGGCTCAACTAATGAAAAACTGTTTTTT,CTSSQDLGGVGSTNEKLFF
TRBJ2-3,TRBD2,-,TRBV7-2,TGTGCCAGCAGCTTTACTAGCGGGAGAGGCACAGATACGCAGTATTTT,CASSFTSGRGTDTQYF
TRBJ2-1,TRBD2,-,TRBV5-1,TGCGCCAGCAGCGAAACTAGCGGAGCTAACAATGAGCAGTTCTTC,CASSETSGANNEQFF
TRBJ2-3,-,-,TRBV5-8,TGTGCCAGCAGGATAGGGCCGGAACGTTACACAAATACGCAGTATTTT,CASRIGPERYTNTQYF
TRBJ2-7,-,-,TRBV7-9,TGTGCCAGCAGTGGAACGGCGACTGGGTACGAGCAGTACTTC,CASSGTATGYEQYF
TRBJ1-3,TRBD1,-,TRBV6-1,TGTGCCAGCAGTGGGGACAGGGGGCTTTCCGGAAACACCATATATTTT,CASSGDRGLSGNTIYF
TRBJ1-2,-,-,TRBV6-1,TGTGCCAGCAGCGGAACTCGACAGCCGTTAGGCTACACCTTC,CASSGTRQPLGYTF
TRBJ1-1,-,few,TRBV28,TGTGCCAGCAGTTCACACCGGGGCAGAACGAACACTGAAGCTTTCTTT,CASSSHRGRTNTEAFF
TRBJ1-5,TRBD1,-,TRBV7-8,TGTGCCAGCAGCCAAAGTCCGGGACAGGGGGCCAGAAGCAATCAGCCCCAGCATTTT,CASSQSPGQGARSNQPQHF
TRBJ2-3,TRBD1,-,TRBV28,TGTGCCAGCAGCCCAACCCGGGACAGGGGTCCGAGGACAGATACGCAGTATTTT,CASSPTRDRGPRTDTQYF
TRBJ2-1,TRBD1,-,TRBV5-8,TGTGCCAGCATCACCTTCTTAGGGACAGGGTCCTACAATGAGCAGTTCTTC,CASITFLGTGSYNEQFF
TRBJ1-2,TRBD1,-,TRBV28,TGTGCCTACCGCGGACAGGGTGAGAACTATGGCTACACCTTC,CAYRGQGENYGYTF
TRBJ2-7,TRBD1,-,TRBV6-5,TGTGCCAGCAGTCCTAACAGGGGACAACACTACGAGCAGTACTTC,CASSPNRGQHYEQYF
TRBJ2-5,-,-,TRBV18,TGTGCCAGCTCACCAGTGAGGGGGCAAGAGACCCAGTACTTC,CASSPVRGQETQYF
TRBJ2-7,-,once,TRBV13,TGTGCCATCCCCTACGAGCAGTACTTC,CAIPYEQYF
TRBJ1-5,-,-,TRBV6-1,TGTGCCAGCAGTGAAGCGGAAGGGCGGGAACAGCCCCAGCATTTT,CASSEAEGREQPQHF
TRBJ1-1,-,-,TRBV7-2,TGTGCCAGCAGCTTAGAGGGGATTGAAGCTTTCTTT,CASSLEGIEAFF
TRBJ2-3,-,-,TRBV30,TGTGCCTGTACGGGGTCTAGCACAGATACGCAGTATTTT,CACTGSSTDTQYF
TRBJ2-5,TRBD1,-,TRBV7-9,TGTGCCAGCAGCCCGACAGGGGGCGGAGAGACCCAGTACTTC,CASSPTGGGETQYF
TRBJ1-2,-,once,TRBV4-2,TGTGCCAGCAGCCAAGATATGACGGACCTTAACTATGGCTACACCTTC,CASSQDMTDLNYGYTF
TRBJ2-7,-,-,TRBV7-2,TGTGCCAGCAGCTTAGGTGCGGTAGCCTCCTACGAGCAGTACTTC,CASSLGAVASYEQYF
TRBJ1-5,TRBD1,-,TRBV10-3,TGTGCCATCAGTGAGGGGGGACAGCGTAATCAGCCCCAGCATTTT,CAISEGGQRNQPQHF
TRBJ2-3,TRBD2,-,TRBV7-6,TGTGCCAGCAGCTTCCCGTACCGGCGGGAGGGGACAGATACGCAGTATTTT,CASSFPYRREGTDTQYF
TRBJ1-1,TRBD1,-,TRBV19,TGTGCCAGTAGTATAGGGGGACAGGGCTTCACTGAAGCTTTCTTT,CASSIGGQGFTEAFF
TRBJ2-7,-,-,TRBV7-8,TGTGCCAGCAGCTTAGCCGGGAGTTACGAGCAGTACTTC,CASSLAGSYEQYF
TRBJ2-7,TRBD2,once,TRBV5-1,TGCGCCAGCAGCTACGGGACTAGCAACTACGAGCAGTACTTC,CASSYGTSNYEQYF
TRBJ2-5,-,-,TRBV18,TGTGCCAGCTCACCACAATCCGGGAGTGAGACCCAGTACTTC,CASSPQSGSETQYF
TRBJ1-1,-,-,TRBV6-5,TGTGCCAGCAGAAAGGGGATTCGGGTAGAAGAGATCTTT,CASRKGIRVEEIF
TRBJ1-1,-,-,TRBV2,TGTGCCAGCAGTCGTCTGCGTGACGAAGCTTTCTTT,CASSRLRDEAFF
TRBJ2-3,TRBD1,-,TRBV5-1,TGCGCCAGCAGCGCCGGGACAGCGACTCGGCTAGGGACGCAGTATTTT,CASSAGTATRLGTQYF
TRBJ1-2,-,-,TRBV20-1,TGCAGTGCCAAAACCGGGCCTCCTGACACCTTC,CSAKTGPPDTF
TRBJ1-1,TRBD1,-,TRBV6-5,TGTGCCAGCACCATCCCGGGACAGGGAGGGACTGAAGCTTTCTTT,CASTIPGQGGTEAFF
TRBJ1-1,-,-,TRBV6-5,TGTGCCAGCAGTTACTTCCCAGTAAACACTGAAGCTTTCTTT,CASSYFPVNTEAFF
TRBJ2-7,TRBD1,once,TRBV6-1,TGTGCCAGCCTTGGAAACAGGGGGGCCTACGAGCAGTACTTC,CASLGNRGAYEQYF
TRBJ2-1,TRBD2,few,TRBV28,TGTGCCACCCATTCCAGGCGGGAGTCTAGGCCCTACAATGAGCAGTTCTTC,CATHSRRESRPYNEQFF
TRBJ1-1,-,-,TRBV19,TGTGCCAGTAGTTCCCCAGATACCACTGAAGCTTTCTTT,CASSSPDTTEAFF